The clone carrying this T cell receptor (beta chain) was seen a handful of times. Its antigen is not identified. The data stem from a study of cytomegalovirus exposure and HLA in healthy donors. Study-wide context: Of the donors genotyped, approximately 400 in all, about 82% fell in the Caucasian-associated ancestry cluster. The study's findings and limits: Reportedly, fewer N-insertions than the roughly 690-donor mean appeared in an Asian-associated ancestry cluster in a later analysis.

Per germline, CDR1 MGHDK and CDR2 SYGVNS. V was pared by 4 bases and J by 11 bases, with 20 bases between. The CDR3 length is 14 residues. The PCR was carried out with 60 Vbeta primers and 13 Jbeta primers. Sequencing used immunoSEQ multiplex PCR; TCRdb keeps in-frame clones, though not all of them. The sample has about 140,000 clones, 77% seen once. The chain joins TRBV25-1 to TRBJ1-1; D unresolved. Sequences were obtained from PBMCs. This TCR was recovered from a female donor in good health and CMV-seronegative. The CDR3 loop is CASSGLEPTTRAFF. The CDR3 DNA sequence: TGTGCCAGCAGTGGTCTAGAGCCTACCACTCGGGCTTTCTTT.